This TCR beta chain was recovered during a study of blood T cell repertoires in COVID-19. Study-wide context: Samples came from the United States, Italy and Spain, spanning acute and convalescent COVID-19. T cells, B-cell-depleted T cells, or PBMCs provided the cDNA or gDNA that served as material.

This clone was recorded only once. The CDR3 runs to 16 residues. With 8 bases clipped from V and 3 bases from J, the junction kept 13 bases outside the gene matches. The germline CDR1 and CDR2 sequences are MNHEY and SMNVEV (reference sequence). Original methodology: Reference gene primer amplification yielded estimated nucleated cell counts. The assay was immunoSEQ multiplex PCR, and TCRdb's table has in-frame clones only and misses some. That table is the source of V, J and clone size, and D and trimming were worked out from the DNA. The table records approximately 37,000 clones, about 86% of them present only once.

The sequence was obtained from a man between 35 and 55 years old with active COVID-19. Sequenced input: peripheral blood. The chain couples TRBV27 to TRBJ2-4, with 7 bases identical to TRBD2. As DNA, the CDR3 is TGTGCCAGCCACCTACACCGACTAGCAGTCAAAAACATTCAGTACTTC. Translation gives CASHLHRLAVKNIQYF.